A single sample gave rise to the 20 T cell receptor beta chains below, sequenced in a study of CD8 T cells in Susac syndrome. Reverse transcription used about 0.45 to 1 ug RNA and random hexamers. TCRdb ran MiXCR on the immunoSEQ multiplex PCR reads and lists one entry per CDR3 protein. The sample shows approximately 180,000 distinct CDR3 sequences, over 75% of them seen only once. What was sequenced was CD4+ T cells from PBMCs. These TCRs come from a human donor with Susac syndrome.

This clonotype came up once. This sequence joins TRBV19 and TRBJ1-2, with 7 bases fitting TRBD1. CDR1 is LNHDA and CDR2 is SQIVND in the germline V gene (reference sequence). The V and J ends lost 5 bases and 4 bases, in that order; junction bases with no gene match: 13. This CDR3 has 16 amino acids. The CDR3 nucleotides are TGTGCCAGTAGTCTGCGGGACAGCCGGTCTGGCTATGGCTACACCTTC. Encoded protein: CASSLRDSRSGYGYTF.

The CDR3: CSARDGSGTDTQYF. CDR3 nucleotides: TGCAGTGCTAGAGATGGTAGCGGTACAGATACGCAGTATTTT. The chain employs TRBV20-1 and TRBJ2-3; the D gene is possibly TRBD2 (6 bases). CDR1 and CDR2 from the germline V gene are DFQATT and SNEGSKA (reference sequence). The V end was cut by 0 bases, the J end by 3 bases, with 10 bases between. The CDR3 totals 14 residues.

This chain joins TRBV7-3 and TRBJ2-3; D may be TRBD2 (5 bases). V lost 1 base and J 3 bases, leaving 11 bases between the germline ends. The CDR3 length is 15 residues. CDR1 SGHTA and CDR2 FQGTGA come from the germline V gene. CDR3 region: CASSLSLGETDTQYF. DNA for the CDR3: TGTGCCAGCAGCTTAAGTCTGGGAGAGACAGATACGCAGTATTTT.

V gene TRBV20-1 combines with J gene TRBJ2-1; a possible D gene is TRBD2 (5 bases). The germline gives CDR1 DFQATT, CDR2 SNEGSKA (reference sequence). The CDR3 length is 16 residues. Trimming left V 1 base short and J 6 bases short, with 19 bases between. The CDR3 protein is CSARAPRTFFANEQFF. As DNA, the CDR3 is TGCAGTGCTAGAGCCCCTCGGACTTTTTTCGCCAATGAGCAGTTCTTC.

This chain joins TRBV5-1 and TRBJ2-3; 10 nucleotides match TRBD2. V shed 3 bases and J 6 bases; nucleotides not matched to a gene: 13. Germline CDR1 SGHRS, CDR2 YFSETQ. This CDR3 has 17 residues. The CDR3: CASSSIELAGKRDTQYF. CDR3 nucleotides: TGCGCCAGCAGCTCAATCGAACTAGCGGGAAAGAGGGATACGCAGTATTTT.

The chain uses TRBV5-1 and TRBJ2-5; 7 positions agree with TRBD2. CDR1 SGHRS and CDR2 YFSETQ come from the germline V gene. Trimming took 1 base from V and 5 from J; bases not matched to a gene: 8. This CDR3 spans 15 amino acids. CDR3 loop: CASSLSGVDAETQYF. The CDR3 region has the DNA TGCGCCAGCAGCTTGAGCGGGGTGGACGCGGAGACCCAGTACTTC.

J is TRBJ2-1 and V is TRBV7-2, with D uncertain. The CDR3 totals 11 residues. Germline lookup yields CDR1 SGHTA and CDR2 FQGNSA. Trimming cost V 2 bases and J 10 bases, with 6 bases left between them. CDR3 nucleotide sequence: TGTGCCAGCAGCTTAAACCGGGAGCAGTTCTTC. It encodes CASSLNREQFF. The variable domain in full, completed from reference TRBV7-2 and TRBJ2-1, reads GAGVSQSPSNKVTEKGKDVELRCDPISGHTALYWYRQSLGQGLEFLIYFQGNSAPDKSGLPSDRFSAERTGGSVSTLTIQRTQQEDSAVYLCASSLNREQFFGPGTRLTVL.

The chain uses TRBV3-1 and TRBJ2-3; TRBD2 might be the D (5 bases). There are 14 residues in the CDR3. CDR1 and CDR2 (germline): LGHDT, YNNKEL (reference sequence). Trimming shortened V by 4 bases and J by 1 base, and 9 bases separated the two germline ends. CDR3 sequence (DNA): TGTGCCAGCAGCCCCGGAGCGGGCACAGATACGCAGTATTTT. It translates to CASSPGAGTDTQYF.

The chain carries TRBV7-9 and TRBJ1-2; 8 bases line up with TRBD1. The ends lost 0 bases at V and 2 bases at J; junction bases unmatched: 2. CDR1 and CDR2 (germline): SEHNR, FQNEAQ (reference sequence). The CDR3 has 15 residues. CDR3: CASSLADRENYGYTF. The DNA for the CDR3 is TGTGCCAGCAGCTTAGCGGACAGGGAGAACTATGGCTACACCTTC.

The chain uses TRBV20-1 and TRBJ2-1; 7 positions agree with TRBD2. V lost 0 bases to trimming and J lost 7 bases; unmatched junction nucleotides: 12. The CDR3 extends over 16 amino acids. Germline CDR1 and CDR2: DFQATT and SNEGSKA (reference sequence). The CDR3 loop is CSARDHAGETRNEQFF. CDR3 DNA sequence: TGCAGTGCTAGAGATCACGCGGGAGAGACTCGAAATGAGCAGTTCTTC.

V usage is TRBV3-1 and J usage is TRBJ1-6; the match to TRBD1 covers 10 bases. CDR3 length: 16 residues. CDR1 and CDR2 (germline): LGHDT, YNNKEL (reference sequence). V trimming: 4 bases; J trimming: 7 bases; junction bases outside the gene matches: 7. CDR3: CASSPSGQGYNSPLHF. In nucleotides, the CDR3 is TGTGCCAGCAGCCCCTCGGGACAGGGGTACAATTCACCCCTCCACTTT.

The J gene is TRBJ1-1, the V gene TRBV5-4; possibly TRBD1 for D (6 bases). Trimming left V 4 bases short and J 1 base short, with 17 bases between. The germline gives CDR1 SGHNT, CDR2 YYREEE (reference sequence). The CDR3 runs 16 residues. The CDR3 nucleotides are TGTGCCAGCAGCCGCGAAGGGGGGCAGGAGAACACTGAAGCTTTCTTT. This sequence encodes CASSREGGQENTEAFF.

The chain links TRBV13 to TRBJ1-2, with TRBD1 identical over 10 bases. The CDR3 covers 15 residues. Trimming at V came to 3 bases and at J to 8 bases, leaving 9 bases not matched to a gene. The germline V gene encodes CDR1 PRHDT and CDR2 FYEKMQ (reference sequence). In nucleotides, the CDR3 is TGTGCCAGCAGCTTGACCGACAGGGGGCTTGTCGGCTACACCTTC. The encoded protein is CASSLTDRGLVGYTF.

CDR3 DNA: TGCAGTGCTAGAGATGCCTATTACCCTAGCTCCTACGAGCAGTACTTC. It specifies CSARDAYYPSSYEQYF. This sequence joins TRBV20-1 and TRBJ2-7; D is undetermined. The CDR3 runs 16 residues. V was cut by 0 bases and J by 0 bases, with 15 bases left in between. The germline gives CDR1 DFQATT, CDR2 SNEGSKA (reference sequence).

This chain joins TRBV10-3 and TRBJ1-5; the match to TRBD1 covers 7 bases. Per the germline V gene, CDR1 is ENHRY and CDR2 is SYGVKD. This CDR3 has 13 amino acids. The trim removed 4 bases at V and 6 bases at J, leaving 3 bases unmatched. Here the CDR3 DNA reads TGTGCCATCAGTGGACAGGGTGCTCAGCCCCAGCATTTT. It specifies CAISGQGAQPQHF.

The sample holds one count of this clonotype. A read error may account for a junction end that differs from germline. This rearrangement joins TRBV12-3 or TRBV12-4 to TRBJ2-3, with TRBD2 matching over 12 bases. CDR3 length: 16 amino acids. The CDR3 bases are TGTGCCAGCAGTGAAGGACTAGCGGGAAGCACAGATACGAAGTATTTT. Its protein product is CASSEGLAGSTDTKYF.

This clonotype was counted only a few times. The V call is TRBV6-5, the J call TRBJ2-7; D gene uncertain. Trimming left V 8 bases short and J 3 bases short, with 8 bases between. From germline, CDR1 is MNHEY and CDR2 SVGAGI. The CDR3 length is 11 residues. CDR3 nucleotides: TGTGCCAGCGCGACCGACTACGAGCAGTACTTC. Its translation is CASATDYEQYF.

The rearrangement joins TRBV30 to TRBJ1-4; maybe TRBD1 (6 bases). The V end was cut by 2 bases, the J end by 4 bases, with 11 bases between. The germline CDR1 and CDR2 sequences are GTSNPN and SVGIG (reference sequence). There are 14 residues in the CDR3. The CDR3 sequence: CAWSRQVNNEKLFF. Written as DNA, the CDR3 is TGTGCCTGGAGTCGACAGGTGAATAATGAAAAACTGTTTTTT.

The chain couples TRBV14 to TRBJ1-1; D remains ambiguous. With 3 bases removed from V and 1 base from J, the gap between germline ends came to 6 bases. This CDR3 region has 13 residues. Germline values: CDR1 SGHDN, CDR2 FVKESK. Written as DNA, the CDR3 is TGTGCCAGCAGCCAGCAACAGAACACTGAAGCTTTCTTT. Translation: CASSQQQNTEAFF. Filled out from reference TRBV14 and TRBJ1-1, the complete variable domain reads EAGVTQFPSHSVIEKGQTVTLRCDPISGHDNLYWYRRVMGKEIKFLLHFVKESKQDESGMPNNRFLAERTGGTYSTLKVQPAELEDSGVYFCASSQQQNTEAFFGQGTRLTVV.

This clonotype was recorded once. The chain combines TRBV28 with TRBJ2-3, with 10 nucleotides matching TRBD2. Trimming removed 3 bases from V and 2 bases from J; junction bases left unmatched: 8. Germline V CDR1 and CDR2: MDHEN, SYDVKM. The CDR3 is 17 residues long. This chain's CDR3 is CASSFFSSGRSTDTQYF. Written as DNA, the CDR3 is TGTGCCAGCAGTTTCTTTTCTAGCGGGAGATCCACAGATACGCAGTATTTT.